The entry below describes one T cell receptor beta chain. The sample is drawn from a study of stem cell transplantation in POMP-related autoinflammatory disease. Study-wide background: Pre-transplant patients had naive-skewed CD4+ T cells and few CD8+ T cells.

The CDR3 runs 14 residues. The ends were cut back, 3 bases at V and 0 bases at J, with 7 bases in the middle. The germline V gene has CDR1 KGHSH and CDR2 LQKENI. Generated by immunoSEQ multiplex PCR, the TCRdb table keeps only in-frame clones and is missing some. The profile shows some 69,000 clones, roughly 88% of them singletons. This material consisted of CD4+ T cells from PBMCs, taken after stem cell transplantation. The V gene is TRBV18, the J gene TRBJ2-3; TRBD2 is a possible D gene (6 bases). This TCR came from a human patient with POMP-related autoinflammation and immune dysregulation (PRAID). The T cells may partly be graft donor cells. The CDR3 DNA follows: TGTGCCAGCTCACCGGGACTCAGCACAGATACGCAGTATTTT. Translating gives CASSPGLSTDTQYF.